The clone carrying this T cell receptor beta chain was picked up a small number of times. This record belongs to a study of shared clonotypes between healthy human individuals. Clones were read by immunoSEQ multiplex PCR, and TCRdb kept only the in-frame ones, dropping some. The sample lists about 500,000 clones; roughly four fifths were seen once. All donors were healthy HIV-negative adults lacking recent acute infections or vaccinations. The TCR was taken from a woman in her 40s in good health. Some clones in this sample may be carry-over from other donors' samples. Sequenced material: PBMCs.

The CDR3 DNA sequence: TGTGCCAGCAGCGGACGCTATGAGCAGTTCTTC. Protein: CASSGRYEQFF. The V call is TRBV9, the J call TRBJ2-1; no reliable D call. CDR1 is SGDLS, CDR2 YYNGEE, per germline. V dropped 3 bases and J dropped 8 bases, with 6 bases sitting between them. The CDR3 consists of 11 residues.